The present T cell receptor beta chain was sequenced within a study of blood T cell repertoires in COVID-19. Study-level information: Both acute and convalescent COVID-19 samples were obtained from the United States, Italy and Spain. Nucleic acid was either cDNA or gDNA, and it came from T cells, B-cell-depleted T cells, or PBMCs.

This clone has just one count. Per the original methods: Nucleated cell number was recorded as an estimate derived from reference gene primer amplification. Assay: immunoSEQ multiplex PCR; the TCRdb copy retains only in-frame clones and omits some. That table gives V, J and clone size, and the DNA gave D and trimming. The table has roughly 140,000 clones, 85% to 90% seen once; the top ten hold roughly 3%. Germline V lookup: CDR1 SGHTA, CDR2 FQGNSA. The length of the CDR3 is 14 residues. The junction had 10 bases not matched to a gene; V was cut back by 6 bases and J by 5 bases. The clonotype comes from a woman in her sixties or seventies with active COVID-19. This chain uses TRBV7-2 with TRBJ2-7; 7 nucleotides line up with TRBD2. Sequencing was done on a sample of peripheral blood. The CDR3 loop is CASSYGLDLNEQYF. The CDR3 DNA sequence: TGTGCCAGCAGTTACGGACTAGATCTGAACGAGCAGTACTTC.